Sequencing of this T cell receptor (beta chain) was carried out in a study of T cells in Graves' hyperthyroidism and ophthalmopathy. Study context: Staff took peripheral blood when the initial diagnosis was made, before any treatment began. General observations from the study: Median prediction lead before ophthalmopathy onset was around 7 months with the model.

Comment on this clonotype: Antigen specificity is unknown.

Amplification of TCR beta CDR3 regions used RNA as the template. The TCR CDR3 first-round RT-PCR relied on the HTBI primer set. TCRdb processed the multiplex PCR reads anew with MiXCR; each CDR3 protein has one entry. The repertoire holds around 280,000 distinct CDR3 sequences, with roughly 14% as singletons. Diagnoses rested on clinical symptoms, serum thyroxine and TRAb, thyroid ultrasound and orbital computed tomography. Fresh peripheral blood, about 9.9 ml, yielded the PBMCs. The germline CDR1 and CDR2 sequences are LNHDA and SQIVND (reference sequence). With 6 bases removed from V and 2 bases from J, the gap between germline ends came to 8 bases. The CDR3 is 13 residues long.

Sequencing was carried out using blood. The receptor was isolated from a woman aged 25 to 39 with Graves' hyperthyroidism that later progressed to Graves' ophthalmopathy. V gene TRBV19 combines with J gene TRBJ1-5; no reliable D call. The CDR3 bases are TGTGCCAGTAGGGATTTCGGCAATCAGCCCCAGCATTTT. Its protein product is CASRDFGNQPQHF.